This T cell receptor (beta chain) originates from a study of CXCR3-negative and CXCR3-positive naive CD8 T cells. In the study overall: The dataset comprises about 135 million TRB reads in total, with about 1.5 +/- 0.3 million reads per library. Study conclusions and caveats: CXCR3-positive naive cells had TRB CDR3s that were more hydrophobic than CXCR3-negative naive cells had. TRBV-TRBJ usage was alike in naive CXCR3-negative and CXCR3-positive cells but differed in memory cells.

A word on this clonotype: The antigen remains unidentified.

The method, 5' RACE with UMI labels, was used to prepare the TRB cDNA libraries. No DNA is given; TCRdb re-called the 5' RACE reads and lists each CDR3 protein once. In all, the sample yields 130,000 to 150,000 distinct CDR3 sequences. This CDR3 comprises 15 residues. The germline V gene has CDR1 SGHRS and CDR2 YFSETQ. This sequence originates from a human donor in good health. Some clones in this sample may be carry-over from other donors' samples. The sequencing sample was made of naive CXCR3+ CD8+ T cells from blood. The subset here: CD45RO-CCR7+CD27+CD95- naive CD8+ T cells expressing CXCR3 (TNR3+). This chain links TRBV5-1 with TRBJ2-1; TCRdb's assignment of TRBD1 cannot be checked, as there is no DNA. The CDR3 sequence: CASSLGDRAYNEQFF. The entire variable domain, with the rest obtained from reference TRBV5-1 and TRBJ2-1, is as follows: KAGVTQTPRYLIKTRGQQVTLSCSPISGHRSVSWYQQTPGQGLQFLFEYFSETQRNKGNFPGRFSGRQFSNSRSEMNVSTLELGDSALYLCASSLGDRAYNEQFFGPGTRLTVL.